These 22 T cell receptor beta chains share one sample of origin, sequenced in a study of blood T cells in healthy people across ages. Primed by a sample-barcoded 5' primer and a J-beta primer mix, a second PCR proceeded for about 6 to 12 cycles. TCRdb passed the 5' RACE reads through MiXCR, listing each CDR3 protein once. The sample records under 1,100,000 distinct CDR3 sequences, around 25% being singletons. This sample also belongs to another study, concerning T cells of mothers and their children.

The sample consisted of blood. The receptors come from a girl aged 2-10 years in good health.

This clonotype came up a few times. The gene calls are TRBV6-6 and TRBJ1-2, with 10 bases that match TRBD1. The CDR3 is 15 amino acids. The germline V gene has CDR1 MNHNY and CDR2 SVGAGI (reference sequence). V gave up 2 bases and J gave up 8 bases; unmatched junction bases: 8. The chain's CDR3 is CASSYGQGGNKGYTF. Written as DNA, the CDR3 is TGTGCCAGCAGTTACGGACAGGGGGGGAATAAGGGCTACACCTTC.

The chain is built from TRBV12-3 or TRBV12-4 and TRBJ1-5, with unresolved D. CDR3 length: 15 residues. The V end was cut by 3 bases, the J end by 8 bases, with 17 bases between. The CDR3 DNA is TGTGCCAGCAGTTTCGGCGGAGGGTCCCCGGAGCCCCAGCATTTT. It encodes CASSFGGGSPEPQHF.

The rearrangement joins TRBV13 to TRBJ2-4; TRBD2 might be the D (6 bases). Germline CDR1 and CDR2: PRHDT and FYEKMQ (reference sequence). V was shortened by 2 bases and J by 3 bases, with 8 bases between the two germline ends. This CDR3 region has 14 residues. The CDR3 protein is CASSLKEGKNIQYF. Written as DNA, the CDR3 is TGTGCCAGCAGCTTAAAGGAGGGCAAAAACATTCAGTACTTC.

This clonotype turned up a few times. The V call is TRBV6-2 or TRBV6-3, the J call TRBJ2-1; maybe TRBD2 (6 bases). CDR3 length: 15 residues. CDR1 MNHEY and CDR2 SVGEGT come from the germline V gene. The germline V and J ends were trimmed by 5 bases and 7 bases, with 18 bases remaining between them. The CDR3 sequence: CASSHRAGTRNEQFF. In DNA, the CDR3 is TGTGCCAGCAGTCACCGGGCGGGGACCCGGAATGAGCAGTTCTTC.

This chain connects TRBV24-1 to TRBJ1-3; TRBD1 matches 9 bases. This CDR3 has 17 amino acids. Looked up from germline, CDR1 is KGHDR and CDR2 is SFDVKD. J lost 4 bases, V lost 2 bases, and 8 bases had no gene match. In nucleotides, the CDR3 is TGTGCCACCAGTGATTCGGGACAGGGACCGTTCGGAAACACCATATATTTT. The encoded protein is CATSDSGQGPFGNTIYF.

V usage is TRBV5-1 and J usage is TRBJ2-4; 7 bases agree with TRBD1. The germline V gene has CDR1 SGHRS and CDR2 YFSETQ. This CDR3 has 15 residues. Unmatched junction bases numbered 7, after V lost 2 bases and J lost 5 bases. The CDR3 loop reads CASSLTPGQQNIQYF. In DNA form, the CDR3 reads TGCGCCAGCAGCTTAACTCCGGGACAGCAAAACATTCAGTACTTC.

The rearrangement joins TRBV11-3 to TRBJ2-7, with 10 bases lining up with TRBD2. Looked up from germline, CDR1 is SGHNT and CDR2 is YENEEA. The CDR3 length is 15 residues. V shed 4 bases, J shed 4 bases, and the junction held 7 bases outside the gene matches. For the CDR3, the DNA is TGTGCCAGCAGCTCACCGGGACTAGCGTCGTACGAGCAGTACTTC. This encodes CASSSPGLASYEQYF.

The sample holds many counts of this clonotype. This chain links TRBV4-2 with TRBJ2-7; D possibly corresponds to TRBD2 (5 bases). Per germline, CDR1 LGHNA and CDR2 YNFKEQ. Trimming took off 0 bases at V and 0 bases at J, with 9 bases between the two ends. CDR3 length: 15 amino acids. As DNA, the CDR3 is TGTGCCAGCAGCCAAGATCCGGGGAGCTCCTACGAGCAGTACTTC. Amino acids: CASSQDPGSSYEQYF.

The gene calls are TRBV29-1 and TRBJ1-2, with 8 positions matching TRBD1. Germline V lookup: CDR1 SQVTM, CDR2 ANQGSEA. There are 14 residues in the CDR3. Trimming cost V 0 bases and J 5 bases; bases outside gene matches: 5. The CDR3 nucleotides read TGCAGCGTTGAAGATCCACAGGGGGGGTATGGCTACACCTTC. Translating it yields CSVEDPQGGYGYTF.

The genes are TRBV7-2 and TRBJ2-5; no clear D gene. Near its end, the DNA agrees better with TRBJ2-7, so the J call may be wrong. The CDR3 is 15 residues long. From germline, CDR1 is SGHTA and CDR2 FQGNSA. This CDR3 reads CASSDRRVGFGEQYF. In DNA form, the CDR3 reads TGTGCCAGCAGCGACCGACGTGTGGGGTTCGGCGAGCAGTACTTC.

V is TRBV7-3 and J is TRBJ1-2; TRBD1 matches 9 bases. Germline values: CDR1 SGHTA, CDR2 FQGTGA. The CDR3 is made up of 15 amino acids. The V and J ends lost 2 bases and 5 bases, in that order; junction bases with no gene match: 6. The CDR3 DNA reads TGTGCCAGCAGCTTAGCCAAGGACAGGGGATATGGCTACACCTTC. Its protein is CASSLAKDRGYGYTF.

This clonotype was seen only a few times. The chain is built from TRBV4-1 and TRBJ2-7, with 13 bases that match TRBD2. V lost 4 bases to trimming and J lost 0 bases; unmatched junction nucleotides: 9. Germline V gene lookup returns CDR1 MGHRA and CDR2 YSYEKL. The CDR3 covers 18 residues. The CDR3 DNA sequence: TGCGCCAGCAGCCTCTCTCCGGGACTAGCGGGGTACTCCTACGAGCAGTACTTC. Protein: CASSLSPGLAGYSYEQYF.

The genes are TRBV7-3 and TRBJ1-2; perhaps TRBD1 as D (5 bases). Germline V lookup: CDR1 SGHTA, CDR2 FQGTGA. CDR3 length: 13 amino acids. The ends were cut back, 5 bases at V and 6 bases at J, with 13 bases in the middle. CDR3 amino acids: CASSPGGSHGYTF. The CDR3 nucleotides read TGTGCCAGCAGCCCCGGGGGGAGCCATGGCTACACCTTC.

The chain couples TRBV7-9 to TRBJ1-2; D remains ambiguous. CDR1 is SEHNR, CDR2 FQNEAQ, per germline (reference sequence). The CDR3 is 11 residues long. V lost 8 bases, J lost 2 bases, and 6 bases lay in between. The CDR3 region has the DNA TGTGCCAGCCCCGGAAACTATGGCTACACCTTC. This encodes CASPGNYGYTF.

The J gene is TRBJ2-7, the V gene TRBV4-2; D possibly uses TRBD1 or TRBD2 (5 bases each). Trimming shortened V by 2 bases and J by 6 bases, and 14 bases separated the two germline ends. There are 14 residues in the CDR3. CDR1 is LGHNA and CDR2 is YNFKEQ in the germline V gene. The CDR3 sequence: CASSQLSGDSEQYF. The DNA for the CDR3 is TGTGCCAGCAGCCAACTAAGCGGAGACAGCGAGCAGTACTTC.

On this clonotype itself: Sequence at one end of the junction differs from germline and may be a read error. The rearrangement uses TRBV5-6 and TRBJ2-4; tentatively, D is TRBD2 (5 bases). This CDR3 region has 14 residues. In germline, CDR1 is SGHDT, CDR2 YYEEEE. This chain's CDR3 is CASELYLAKSIQYF. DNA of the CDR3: TGTGCCAGCGAACTTTATCTAGCCAAAAGCATTCAGTACTTC.

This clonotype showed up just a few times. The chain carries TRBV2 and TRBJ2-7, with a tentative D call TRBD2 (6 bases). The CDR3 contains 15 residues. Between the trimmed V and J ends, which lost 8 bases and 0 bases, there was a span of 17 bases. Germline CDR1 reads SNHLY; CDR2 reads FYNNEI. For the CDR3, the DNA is TGTGCCAGCGACCGTGCGGGACCCAACTCCTACGAGCAGTACTTC. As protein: CASDRAGPNSYEQYF.

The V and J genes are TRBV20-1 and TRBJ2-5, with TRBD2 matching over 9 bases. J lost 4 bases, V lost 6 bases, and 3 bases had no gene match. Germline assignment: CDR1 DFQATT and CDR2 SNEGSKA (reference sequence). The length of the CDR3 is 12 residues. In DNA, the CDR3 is TGCAGTGCCTATAGCGGGAGAGAGACCCAGTACTTC. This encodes CSAYSGRETQYF.

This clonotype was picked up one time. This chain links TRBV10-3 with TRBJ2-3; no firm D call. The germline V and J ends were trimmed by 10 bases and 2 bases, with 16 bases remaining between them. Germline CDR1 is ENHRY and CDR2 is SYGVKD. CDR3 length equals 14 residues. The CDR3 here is CATKDGSNTDTQYF. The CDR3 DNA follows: TGTGCCACCAAAGACGGGTCTAACACAGATACGCAGTATTTT.

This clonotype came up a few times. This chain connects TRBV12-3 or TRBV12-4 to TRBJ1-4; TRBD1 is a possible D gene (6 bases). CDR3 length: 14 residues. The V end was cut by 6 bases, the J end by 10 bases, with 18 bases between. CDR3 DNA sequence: TGTGCCAGCAGGGAAACAGGGTCCGCGGGAAAACTGTTTTTT. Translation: CASRETGSAGKLFF.

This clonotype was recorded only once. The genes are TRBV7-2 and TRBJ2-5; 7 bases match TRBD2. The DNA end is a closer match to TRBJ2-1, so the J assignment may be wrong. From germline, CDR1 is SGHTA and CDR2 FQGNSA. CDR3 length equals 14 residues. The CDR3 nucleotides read TGTGCCAGCAGCTTTTGGGCTAGCGGCAATGAGCAGTTCTTC. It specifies CASSFWASGNEQFF.

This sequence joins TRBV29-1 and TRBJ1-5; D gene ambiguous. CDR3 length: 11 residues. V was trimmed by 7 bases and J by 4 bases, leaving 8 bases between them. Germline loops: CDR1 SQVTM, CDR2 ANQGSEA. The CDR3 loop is CSAGINQPQHF. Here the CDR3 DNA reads TGCAGCGCCGGGATAAATCAGCCCCAGCATTTT.